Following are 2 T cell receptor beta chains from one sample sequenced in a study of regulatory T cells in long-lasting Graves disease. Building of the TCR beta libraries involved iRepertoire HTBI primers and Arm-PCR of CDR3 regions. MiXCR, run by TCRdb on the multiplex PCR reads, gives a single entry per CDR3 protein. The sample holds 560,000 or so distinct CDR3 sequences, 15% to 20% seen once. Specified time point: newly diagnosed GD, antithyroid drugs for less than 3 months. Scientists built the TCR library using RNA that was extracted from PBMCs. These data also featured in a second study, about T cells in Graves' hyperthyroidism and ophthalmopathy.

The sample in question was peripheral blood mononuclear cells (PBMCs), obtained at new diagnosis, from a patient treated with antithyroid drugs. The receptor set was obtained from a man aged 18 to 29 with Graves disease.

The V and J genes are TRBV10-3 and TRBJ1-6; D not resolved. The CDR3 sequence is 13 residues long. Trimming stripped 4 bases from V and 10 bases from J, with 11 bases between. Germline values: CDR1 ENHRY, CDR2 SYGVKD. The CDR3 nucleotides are TGTGCCATCAGTGGTCTGGACGAGTCACCCCTCCACTTT. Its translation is CAISGLDESPLHF.

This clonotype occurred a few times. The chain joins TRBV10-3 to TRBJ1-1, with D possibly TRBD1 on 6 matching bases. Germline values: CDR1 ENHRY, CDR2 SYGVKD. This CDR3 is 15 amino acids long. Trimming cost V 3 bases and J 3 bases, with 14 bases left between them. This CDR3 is CAISDYSGADTEAFF. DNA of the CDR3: TGTGCCATCAGTGATTATTCGGGGGCCGACACTGAAGCTTTCTTT.